The clone carrying this T cell receptor (beta chain) has more than one count but fewer than ten. The entry originates in a study of blood T cells in healthy people across ages. Per the germline V gene, CDR1 is SGHTA and CDR2 is FQGTGA. This CDR3 spans 13 amino acids. V dropped 5 bases and J dropped 10; count of bases not matched to a gene: 8. The authors isolated at least 6.5 million PBMCs per sample. It was with a sample-barcoded 5' primer and a J-beta primer mix that a second PCR of roughly 7 to 12 cycles was run. Each cDNA was tagged by a template-switch adaptor containing 12 random nucleotides. A minimum of 2.5 million CDR3-containing paired-end reads was obtained for each sample. A single record per CDR3 protein comes from TCRdb applying MiXCR to the 5' RACE reads. The sample has some 1.5 million distinct CDR3 sequences; under 55% are singletons.

Sequencing was performed on blood. The TCR was taken from a woman between 18 and 29 years old in good health. The chain employs TRBV7-3 and TRBJ2-1; 7 bases agree with TRBD1. Written as DNA, the CDR3 is TGTGCCAGCAGCCGGGGACAGTTGAGAGAGCAGTTCTTC. Its protein product is CASSRGQLREQFF.